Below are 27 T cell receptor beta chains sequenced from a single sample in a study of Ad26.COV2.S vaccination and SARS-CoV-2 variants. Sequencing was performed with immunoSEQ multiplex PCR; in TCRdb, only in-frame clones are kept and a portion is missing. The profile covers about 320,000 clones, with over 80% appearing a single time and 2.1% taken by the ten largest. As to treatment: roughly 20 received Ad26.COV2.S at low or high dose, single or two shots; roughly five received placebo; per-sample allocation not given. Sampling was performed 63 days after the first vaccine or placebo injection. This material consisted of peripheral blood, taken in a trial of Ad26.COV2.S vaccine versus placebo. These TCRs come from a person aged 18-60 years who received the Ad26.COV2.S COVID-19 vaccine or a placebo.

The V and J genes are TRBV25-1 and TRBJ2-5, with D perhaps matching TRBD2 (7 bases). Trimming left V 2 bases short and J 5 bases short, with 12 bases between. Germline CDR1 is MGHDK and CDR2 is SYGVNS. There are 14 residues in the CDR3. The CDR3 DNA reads TGTGCCAGCAGTGAAGGGGGGGCTGGGGAGACCCAGTACTTC. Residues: CASSEGGAGETQYF.

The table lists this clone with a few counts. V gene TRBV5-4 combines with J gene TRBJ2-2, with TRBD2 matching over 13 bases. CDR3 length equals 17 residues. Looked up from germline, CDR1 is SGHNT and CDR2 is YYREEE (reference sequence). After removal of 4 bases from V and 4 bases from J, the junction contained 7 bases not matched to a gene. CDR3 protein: CASSRWTSGGRTGELFF. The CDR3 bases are TGTGCCAGCAGCCGTTGGACTAGCGGGGGCCGCACCGGGGAGCTGTTTTTT.

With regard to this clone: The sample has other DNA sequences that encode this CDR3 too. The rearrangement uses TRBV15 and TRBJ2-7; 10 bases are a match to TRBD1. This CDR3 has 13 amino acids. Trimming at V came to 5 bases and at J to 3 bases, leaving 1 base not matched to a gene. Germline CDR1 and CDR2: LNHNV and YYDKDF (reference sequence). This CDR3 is CATSRDRGYEQYF. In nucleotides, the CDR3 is TGTGCCACCAGCCGGGACAGGGGCTACGAGCAGTACTTC.

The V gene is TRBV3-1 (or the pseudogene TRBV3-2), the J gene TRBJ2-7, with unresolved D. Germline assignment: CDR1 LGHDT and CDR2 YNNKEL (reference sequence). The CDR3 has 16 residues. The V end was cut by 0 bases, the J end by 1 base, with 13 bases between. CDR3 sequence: CASSQDLASRSYEQYF. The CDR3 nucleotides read TGTGCCAGCAGCCAAGATCTGGCCTCCAGATCCTACGAGCAGTACTTC.

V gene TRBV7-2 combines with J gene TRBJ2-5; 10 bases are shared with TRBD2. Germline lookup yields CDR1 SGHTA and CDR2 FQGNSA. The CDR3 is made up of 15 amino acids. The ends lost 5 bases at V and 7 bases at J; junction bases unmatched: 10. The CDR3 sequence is CASSRIAGGHVTQYF. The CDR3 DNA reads TGTGCCAGCAGCCGCATAGCGGGGGGCCACGTGACCCAGTACTTC.

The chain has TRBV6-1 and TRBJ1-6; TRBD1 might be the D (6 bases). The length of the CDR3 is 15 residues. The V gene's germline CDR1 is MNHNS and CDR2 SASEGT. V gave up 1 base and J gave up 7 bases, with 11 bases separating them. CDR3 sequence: CASSEVRDKNSPLHF. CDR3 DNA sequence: TGTGCCAGCAGTGAAGTCCGGGACAAGAATTCACCCCTCCACTTT.

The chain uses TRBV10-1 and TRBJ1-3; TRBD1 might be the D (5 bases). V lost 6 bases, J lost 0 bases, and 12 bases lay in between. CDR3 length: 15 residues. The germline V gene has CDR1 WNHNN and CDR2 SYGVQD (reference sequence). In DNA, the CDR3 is TGCGCCAGCAGCGGGACCGTAACCTCTGGAAACACCATATATTTT. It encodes CASSGTVTSGNTIYF.

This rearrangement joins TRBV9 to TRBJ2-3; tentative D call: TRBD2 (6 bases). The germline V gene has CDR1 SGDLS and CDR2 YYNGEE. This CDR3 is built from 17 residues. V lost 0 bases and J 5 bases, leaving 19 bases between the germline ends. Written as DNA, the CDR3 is TGTGCCAGCAGCGTAGCTACCGGAGCCGGAGCGGGAGATACGCAGTATTTT. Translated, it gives CASSVATGAGAGDTQYF.

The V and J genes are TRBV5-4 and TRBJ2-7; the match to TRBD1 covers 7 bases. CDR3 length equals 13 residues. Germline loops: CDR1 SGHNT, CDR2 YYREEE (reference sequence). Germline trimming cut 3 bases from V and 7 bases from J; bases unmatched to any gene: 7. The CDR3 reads CASSWDSVREQYF. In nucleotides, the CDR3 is TGTGCCAGCAGCTGGGACAGTGTTAGGGAGCAGTACTTC. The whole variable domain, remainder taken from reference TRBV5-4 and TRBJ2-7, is ETGVTQSPTHLIKTRGQQVTLRCSSQSGHNTVSWYQQALGQGPQFIFQYYREEENGRGNFPPRFSGLQFPNYSSELNVNALELDDSALYLCASSWDSVREQYFGPGTRLTVT.

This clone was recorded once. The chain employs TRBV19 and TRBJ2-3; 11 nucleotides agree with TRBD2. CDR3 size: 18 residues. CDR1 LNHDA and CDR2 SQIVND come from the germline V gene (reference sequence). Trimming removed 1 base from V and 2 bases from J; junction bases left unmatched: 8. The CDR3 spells CASSIGLPGLADTDTQYF. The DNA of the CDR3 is TGTGCCAGTAGTATAGGGCTCCCGGGACTAGCGGACACAGATACGCAGTATTTT.

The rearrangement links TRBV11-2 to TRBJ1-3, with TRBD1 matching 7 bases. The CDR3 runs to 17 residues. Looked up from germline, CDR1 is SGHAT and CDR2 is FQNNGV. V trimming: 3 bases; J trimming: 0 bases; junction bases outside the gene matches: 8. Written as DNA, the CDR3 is TGTGCCAGCAGCTTGGGACAGCATCCTTTCTCTGGAAACACCATATATTTT. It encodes CASSLGQHPFSGNTIYF.

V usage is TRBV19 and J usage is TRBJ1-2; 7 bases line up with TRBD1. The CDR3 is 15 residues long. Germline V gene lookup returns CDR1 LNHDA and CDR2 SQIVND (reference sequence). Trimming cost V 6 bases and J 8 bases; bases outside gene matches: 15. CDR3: CASRPRQGRLGGYTF. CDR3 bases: TGTGCCAGTAGACCTAGACAGGGCCGCTTGGGAGGCTACACCTTC.

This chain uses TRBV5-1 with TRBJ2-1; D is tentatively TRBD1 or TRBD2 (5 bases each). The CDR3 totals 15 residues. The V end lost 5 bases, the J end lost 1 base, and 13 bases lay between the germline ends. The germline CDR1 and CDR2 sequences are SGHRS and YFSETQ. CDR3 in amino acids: CASSRGPGSYNEQFF. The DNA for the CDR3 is TGCGCCAGCAGTCGGGGCCCAGGATCCTACAATGAGCAGTTCTTC.

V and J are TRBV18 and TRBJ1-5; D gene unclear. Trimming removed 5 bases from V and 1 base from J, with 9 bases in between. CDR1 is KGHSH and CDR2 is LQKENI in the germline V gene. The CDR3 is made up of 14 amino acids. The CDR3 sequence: CASSEGLSNQPQHF. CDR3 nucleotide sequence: TGTGCCAGCTCAGAGGGATTGAGCAATCAGCCCCAGCATTTT.

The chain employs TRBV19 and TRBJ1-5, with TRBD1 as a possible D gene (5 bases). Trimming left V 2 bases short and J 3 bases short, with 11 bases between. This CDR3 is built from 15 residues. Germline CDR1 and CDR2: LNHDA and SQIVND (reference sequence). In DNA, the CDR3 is TGTGCCAGTAGTATAAAGGGACGGCTCAATCAGCCCCAGCATTTT. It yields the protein CASSIKGRLNQPQHF.

CDR3 sequence (DNA): TGTGCCAGCAGCCTACATCGACAGCTACAAGAGACCCAGTACTTC. This sequence encodes CASSLHRQLQETQYF. The chain employs TRBV7-9 and TRBJ2-5; D might be TRBD1 (5 bases). Looked up from germline, CDR1 is SEHNR and CDR2 is FQNEAQ (reference sequence). CDR3 length equals 15 residues. Trimming removed 5 bases from V and 2 bases from J, with 15 bases in between.

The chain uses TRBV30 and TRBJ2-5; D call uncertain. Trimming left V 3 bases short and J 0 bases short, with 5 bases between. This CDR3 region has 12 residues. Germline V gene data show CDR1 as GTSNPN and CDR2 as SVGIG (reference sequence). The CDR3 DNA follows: TGTGCCTGGAGACAGTACCAAGAGACCCAGTACTTC. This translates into CAWRQYQETQYF.

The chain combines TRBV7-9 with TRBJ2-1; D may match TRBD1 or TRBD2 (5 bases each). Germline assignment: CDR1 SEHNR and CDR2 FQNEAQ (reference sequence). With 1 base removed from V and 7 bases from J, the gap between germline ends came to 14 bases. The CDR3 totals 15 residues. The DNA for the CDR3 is TGTGCCAGCAGCTTAGTGAGGGGCCCCACGAATGAGCAGTTCTTC. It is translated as CASSLVRGPTNEQFF.

CDR3 sequence: CASSLNAGANEKLFF. The CDR3 coding sequence is TGTGCCAGCAGCTTAAATGCGGGCGCTAATGAAAAACTGTTTTTT. V usage is TRBV7-2 and J usage is TRBJ1-4; D ambiguous. This CDR3 comprises 15 residues. CDR1 SGHTA and CDR2 FQGNSA come from the germline V gene. V was pared by 2 bases and J by 3 bases, with 10 bases between.

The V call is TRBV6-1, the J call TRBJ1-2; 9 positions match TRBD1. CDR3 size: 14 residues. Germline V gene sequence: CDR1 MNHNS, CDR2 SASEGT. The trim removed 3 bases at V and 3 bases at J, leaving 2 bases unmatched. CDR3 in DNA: TGTGCCAGCAGTGAGTGGACAGGGGACTATGGCTACACCTTC. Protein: CASSEWTGDYGYTF.

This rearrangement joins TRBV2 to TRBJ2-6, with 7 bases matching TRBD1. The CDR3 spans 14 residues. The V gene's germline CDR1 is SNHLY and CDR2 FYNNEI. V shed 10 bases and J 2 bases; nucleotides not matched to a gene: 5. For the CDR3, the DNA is TGTGCCACTAGTACAGGGGCTGGGGCCAACGTCCTGACTTTC. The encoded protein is CATSTGAGANVLTF.

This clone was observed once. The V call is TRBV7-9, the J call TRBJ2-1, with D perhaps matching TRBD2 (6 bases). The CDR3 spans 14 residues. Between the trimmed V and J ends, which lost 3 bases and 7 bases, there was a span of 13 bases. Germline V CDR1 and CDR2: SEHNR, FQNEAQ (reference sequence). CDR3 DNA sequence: TGTGCCAGCAGCTTTTGGACGGGGGAGAATGAGCAGTTCTTC. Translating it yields CASSFWTGENEQFF. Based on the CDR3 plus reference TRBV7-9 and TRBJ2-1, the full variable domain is DTGVSQNPRHKITKRGQNVTFRCDPISEHNRLYWYRQTLGQGPEFLTYFQNEAQLEKSRLLSDRFSAERPKGSFSTLEIQRTEQGDSAMYLCASSFWTGENEQFFGPGTRLTVL.

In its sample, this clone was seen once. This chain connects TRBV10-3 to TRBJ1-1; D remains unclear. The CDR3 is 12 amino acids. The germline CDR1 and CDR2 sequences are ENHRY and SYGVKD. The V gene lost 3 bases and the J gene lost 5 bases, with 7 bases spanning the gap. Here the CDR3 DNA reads TGTGCCATCAGTGAAGGGCTAACTGAAGCTTTCTTT. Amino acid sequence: CAISEGLTEAFF.

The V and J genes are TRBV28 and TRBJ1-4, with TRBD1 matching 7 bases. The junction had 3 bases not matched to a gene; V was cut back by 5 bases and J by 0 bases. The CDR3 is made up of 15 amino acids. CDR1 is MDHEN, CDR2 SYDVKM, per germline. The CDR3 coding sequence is TGTGCCAGCAGTGCAGGGGGAGCAACTAATGAAAAACTGTTTTTT. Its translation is CASSAGGATNEKLFF.

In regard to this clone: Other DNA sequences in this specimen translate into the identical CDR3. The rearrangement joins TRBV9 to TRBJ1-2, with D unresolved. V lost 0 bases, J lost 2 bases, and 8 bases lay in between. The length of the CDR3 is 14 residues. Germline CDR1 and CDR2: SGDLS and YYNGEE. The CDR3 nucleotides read TGTGCCAGCAGCGTAGCCACGGCCAACTATGGCTACACCTTC. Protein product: CASSVATANYGYTF.

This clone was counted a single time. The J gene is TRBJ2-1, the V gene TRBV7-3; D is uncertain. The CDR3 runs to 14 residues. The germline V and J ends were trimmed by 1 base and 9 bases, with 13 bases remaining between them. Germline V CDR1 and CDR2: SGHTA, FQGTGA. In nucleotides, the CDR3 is TGTGCCAGCAGCTTAATGTCTTCGGCAGGTGAGCAGTTCTTC. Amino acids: CASSLMSSAGEQFF.

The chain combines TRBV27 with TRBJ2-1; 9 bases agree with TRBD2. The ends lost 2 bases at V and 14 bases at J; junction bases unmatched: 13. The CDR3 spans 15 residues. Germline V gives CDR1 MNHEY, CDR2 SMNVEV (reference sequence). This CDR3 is CASSLVTSGRTYEFF. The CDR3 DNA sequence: TGTGCCAGCAGTTTAGTAACTAGCGGGCGCACATATGAGTTCTTC.